This TCR beta chain stems from a study of blood T cell repertoires in COVID-19. In the study overall: The origin of the acute and convalescent COVID-19 samples was the United States, Italy and Spain. Nucleic acid was either cDNA or gDNA, and it came from T cells, B-cell-depleted T cells, or PBMCs.

Seattle-derived patients entered the study during active infection and were followed longitudinally. Under the authors' procedure: Nucleated cell counts were estimated from reference gene primer amplification. Clones were read by immunoSEQ multiplex PCR, and TCRdb kept only the in-frame ones, dropping some. V and J calls and clone size are those listed in that table; D and trimming were worked out from the DNA. The sample carries around 77,000 clones, approximately 80% recorded once. The CDR3 contains 19 residues. This TCR was sampled from a man aged 30 to 45 with COVID-19, enrolled during active disease. The V call is TRBV21-1, the J call TRBJ2-5; TRBD2 is the table's D call, not checked against the DNA. TRBV21-1 is described as a pseudogene. Sequences were obtained from peripheral blood. The CDR3 DNA follows: TGTGCCAGCAGCAAAGCGCTTTGCTGGCCTGCGGGAGTCAGTCCCGGGAGGCACTTC. As protein: CASSKALCWPAGVSPGRHF.